What follows describes a single T cell receptor beta chain. What it binds is unknown. This sample was included in a study of graft-versus-host responses after intestinal transplantation. Study information: Multivisceral, liver-intestinal, or isolated intestinal transplants were performed in recipients.

V dropped 0 bases and J dropped 8; count of bases not matched to a gene: 6. CDR1 is MNHEY and CDR2 is SVGAGI in the germline V gene. The CDR3 consists of 14 residues. Points from the study as a whole: Within allografts, high graft-versus-host to host-versus-graft clonal ratios were seen among patients with graft-donor T cell macrochimerism. Present in recipient marrow, GvH clones included some that appeared first in ileum or blood.

Data came from immunoSEQ multiplex PCR; TCRdb stores just in-frame clones and leaves some out. Among over 40,000 clones listed, roughly 93% were seen once. The chain joins TRBV6-5 to TRBJ1-2; 7 bases align to TRBD1. The clonotype was recovered from a human patient who received an intestinal transplant, so some T cells may come from the graft donor. The material was PBMCs, obtained around 790 days after a first intestinal transplant, on the day of a second. The CDR3 reads CASSYSRQGGGYTF. CDR3 bases: TGTGCCAGCAGTTACTCGAGACAGGGTGGCGGCTACACCTTC.